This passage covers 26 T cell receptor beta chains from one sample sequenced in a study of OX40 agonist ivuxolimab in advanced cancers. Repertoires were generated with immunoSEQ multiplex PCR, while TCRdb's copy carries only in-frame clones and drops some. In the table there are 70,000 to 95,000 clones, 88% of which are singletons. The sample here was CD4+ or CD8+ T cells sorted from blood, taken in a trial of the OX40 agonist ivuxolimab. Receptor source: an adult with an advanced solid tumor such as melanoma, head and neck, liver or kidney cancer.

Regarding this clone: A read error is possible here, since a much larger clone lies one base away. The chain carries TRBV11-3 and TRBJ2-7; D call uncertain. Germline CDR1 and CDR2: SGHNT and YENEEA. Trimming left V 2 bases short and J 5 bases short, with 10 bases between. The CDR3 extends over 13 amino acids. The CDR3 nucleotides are TGTGCCAGCAGCTTAAATCTTCAGGACGAGCAGTACTTC. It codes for CASSLNLQDEQYF.

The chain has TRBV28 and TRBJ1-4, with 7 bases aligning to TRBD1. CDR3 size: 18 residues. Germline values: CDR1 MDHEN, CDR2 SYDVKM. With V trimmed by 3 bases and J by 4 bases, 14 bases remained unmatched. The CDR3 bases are TGTGCCAGCAGTTTCCAGGCCGGACAGGAGGGGAGTAATGAAAAACTGTTTTTT. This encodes CASSFQAGQEGSNEKLFF.

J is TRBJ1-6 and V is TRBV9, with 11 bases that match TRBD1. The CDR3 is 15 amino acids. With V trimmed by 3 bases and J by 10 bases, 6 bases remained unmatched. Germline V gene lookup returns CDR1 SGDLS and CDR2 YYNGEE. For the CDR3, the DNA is TGTGCCAGCAGCGGACGGGGACAGGGGGACTCACCCCTCCACTTT. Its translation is CASSGRGQGDSPLHF.

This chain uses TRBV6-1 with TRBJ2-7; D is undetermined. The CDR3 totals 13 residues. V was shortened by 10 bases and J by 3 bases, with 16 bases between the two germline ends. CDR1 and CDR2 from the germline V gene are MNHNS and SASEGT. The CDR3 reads CATDTSIFYEQYF. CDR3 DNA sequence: TGTGCCACCGATACATCTATCTTCTACGAGCAGTACTTC.

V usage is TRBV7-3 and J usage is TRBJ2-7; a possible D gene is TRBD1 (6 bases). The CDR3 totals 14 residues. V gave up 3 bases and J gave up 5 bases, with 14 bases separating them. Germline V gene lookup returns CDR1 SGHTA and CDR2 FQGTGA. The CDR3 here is CASSFGSRGNEQYF. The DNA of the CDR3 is TGTGCCAGCAGCTTCGGATCGAGGGGGAACGAGCAGTACTTC.

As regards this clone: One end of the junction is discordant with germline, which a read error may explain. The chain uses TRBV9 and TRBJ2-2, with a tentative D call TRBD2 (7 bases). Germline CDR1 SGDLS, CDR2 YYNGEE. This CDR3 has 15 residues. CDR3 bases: TGTGCCAACAGCGCCCCAGGGGAGGGGACCGGGGAGCTGTTTTTT. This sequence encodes CANSAPGEGTGELFF.

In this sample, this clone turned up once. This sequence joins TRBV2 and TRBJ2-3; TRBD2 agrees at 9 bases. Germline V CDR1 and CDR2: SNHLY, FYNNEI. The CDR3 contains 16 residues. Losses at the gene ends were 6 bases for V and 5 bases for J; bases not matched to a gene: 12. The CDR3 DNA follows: TGTGCCAGCAGGGACCTTAGACTAGCGGACAGAGATACGCAGTATTTT. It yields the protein CASRDLRLADRDTQYF.

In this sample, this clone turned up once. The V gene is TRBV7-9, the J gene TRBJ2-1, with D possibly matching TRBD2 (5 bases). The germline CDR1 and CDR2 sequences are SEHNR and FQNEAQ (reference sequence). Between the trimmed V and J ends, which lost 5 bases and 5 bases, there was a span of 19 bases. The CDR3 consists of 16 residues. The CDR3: CASSPRGFDYDNEQFF. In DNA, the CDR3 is TGTGCCAGCAGCCCCCGGGGTTTCGACTATGACAATGAGCAGTTCTTC.

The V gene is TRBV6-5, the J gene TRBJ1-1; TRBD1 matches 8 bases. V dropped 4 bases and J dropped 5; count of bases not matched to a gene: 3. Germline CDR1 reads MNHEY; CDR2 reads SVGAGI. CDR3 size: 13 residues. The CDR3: CASSWTGRTEAFF. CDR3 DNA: TGTGCCAGCAGTTGGACAGGGCGGACTGAAGCTTTCTTT.

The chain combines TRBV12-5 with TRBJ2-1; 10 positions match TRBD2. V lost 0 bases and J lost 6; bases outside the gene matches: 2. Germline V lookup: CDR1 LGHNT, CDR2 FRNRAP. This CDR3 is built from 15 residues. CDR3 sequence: CASGLVTSGSNEQFF. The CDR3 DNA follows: TGTGCTAGTGGTTTGGTGACTAGCGGGTCCAATGAGCAGTTCTTC.

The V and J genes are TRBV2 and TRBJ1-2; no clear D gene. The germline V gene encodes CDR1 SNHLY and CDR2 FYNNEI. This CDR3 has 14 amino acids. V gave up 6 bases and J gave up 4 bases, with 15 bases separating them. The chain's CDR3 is CASRAMTGGYGYTF. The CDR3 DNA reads TGTGCCAGCAGGGCCATGACGGGTGGCTATGGCTACACCTTC.

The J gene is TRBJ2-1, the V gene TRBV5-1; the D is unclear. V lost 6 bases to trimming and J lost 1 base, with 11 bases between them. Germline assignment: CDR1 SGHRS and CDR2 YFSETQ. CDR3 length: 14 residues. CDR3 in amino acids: CASTPVVSYNEQFF. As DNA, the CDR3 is TGCGCCAGCACCCCGGTCGTGTCCTACAATGAGCAGTTCTTC.

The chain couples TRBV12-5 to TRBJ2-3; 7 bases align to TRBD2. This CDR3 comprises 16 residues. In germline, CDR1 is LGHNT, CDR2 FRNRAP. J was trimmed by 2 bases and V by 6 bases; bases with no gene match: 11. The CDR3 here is CASGSNPSGTTDTQYF. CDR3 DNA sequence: TGTGCTAGTGGCTCAAACCCAAGCGGGACCACAGATACGCAGTATTTT.

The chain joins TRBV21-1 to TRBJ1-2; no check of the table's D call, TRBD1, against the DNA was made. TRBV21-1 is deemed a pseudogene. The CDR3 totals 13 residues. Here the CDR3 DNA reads TGTGCCAGCAGCAATCGGGACAGCTATGGCTACACCTTC. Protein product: CASSNRDSYGYTF.

CDR3 in amino acids: CATSIRTGGITDTQYF. CDR3 coding DNA: TGTGCCACCAGCATACGGACAGGGGGAATCACAGATACGCAGTATTTT. This rearrangement joins TRBV15 to TRBJ2-3; 10 nucleotides align to TRBD1. Germline CDR1 and CDR2: LNHNV and YYDKDF (reference sequence). CDR3 size: 16 residues. Losses at the gene ends were 4 bases for V and 2 bases for J; bases not matched to a gene: 6.

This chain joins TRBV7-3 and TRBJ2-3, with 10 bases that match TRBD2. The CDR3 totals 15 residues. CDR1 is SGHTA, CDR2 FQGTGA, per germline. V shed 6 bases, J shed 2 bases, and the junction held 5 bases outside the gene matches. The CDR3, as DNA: TGTGCCAGCAGTCCAGCGGGGGGGCCCACAGATACGCAGTATTTT. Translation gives CASSPAGGPTDTQYF. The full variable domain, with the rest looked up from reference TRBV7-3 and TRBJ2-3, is GAGVSQTPSNKVTEKGKYVELRCDPISGHTALYWYRQSLGQGPEFLIYFQGTGAADDSGLPNDRFFAVRPEGSVSTLKIQRTERGDSAVYLCASSPAGGPTDTQYFGPGTRLTVL.

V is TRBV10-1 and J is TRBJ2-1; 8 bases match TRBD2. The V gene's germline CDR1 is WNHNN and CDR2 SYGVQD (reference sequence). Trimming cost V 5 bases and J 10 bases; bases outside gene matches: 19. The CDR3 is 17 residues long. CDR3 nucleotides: TGCGCCAGCAGTATCACTCCGGGACTAGGGGGACCTGGGGAGCAGTTCTTC. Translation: CASSITPGLGGPGEQFF.

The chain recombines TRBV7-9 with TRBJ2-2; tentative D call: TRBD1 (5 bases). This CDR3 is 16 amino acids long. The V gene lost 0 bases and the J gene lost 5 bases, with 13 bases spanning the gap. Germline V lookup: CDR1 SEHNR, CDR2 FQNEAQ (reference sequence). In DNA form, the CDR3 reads TGTGCCAGCAGCTTAGCCAGTGGCAGGGTGACCGGGGAGCTGTTTTTT. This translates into CASSLASGRVTGELFF.

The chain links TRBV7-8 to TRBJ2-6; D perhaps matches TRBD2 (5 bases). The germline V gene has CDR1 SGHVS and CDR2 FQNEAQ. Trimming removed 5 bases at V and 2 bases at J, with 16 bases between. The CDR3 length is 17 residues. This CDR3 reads CASSPTGSGTGANVLTF. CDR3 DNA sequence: TGTGCCAGCAGCCCCACGGGTTCGGGGACTGGGGCCAACGTCCTGACTTTC.

The CDR3: CASRQGGQVGNEQFF. The CDR3 DNA follows: TGTGCCAGCAGACAGGGAGGTCAGGTAGGCAATGAGCAGTTCTTC. This chain joins TRBV25-1 and TRBJ2-1; TRBD1 or TRBD2 may be the D gene (6 bases each). The CDR3 spans 15 residues. From germline, CDR1 is MGHDK and CDR2 SYGVNS. Between the trimmed V and J ends, which lost 6 bases and 6 bases, there was a span of 18 bases.

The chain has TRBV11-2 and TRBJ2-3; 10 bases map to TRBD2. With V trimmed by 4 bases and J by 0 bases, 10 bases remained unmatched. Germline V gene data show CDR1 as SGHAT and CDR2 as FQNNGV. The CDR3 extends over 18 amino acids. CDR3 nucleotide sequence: TGTGCCAGCAGCTCCCCTCCGGGACTAGCGTCTAGCACAGATACGCAGTATTTT. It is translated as CASSSPPGLASSTDTQYF.

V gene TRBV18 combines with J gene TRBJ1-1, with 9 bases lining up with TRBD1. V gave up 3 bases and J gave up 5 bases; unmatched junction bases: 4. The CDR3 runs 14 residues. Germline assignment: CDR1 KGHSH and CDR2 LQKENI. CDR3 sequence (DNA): TGTGCCAGCTCACCCGGGACAGGGAGGACTGAAGCTTTCTTT. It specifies CASSPGTGRTEAFF.

The CDR3 reads CASTPRGAIYGYTF. The CDR3 DNA is TGTGCCAGTACCCCCCGTGGGGCGATCTATGGCTACACCTTC. V is TRBV19 and J is TRBJ1-2; D might be TRBD1 (5 bases). The CDR3 length is 14 residues. Per germline, CDR1 LNHDA and CDR2 SQIVND (reference sequence). V lost 7 bases and J lost 4, with 16 bases in between.

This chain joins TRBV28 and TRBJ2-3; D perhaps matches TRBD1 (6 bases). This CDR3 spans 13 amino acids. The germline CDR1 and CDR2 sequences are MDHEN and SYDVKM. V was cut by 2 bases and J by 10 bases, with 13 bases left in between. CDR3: CASSLSQGPSQYF. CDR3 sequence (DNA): TGTGCCAGCAGTTTAAGTCAGGGGCCCTCGCAGTATTTT.

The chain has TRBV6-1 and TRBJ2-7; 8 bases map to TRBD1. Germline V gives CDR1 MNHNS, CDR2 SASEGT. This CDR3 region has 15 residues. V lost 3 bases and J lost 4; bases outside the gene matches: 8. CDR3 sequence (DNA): TGTGCCAGCAGTGACGGACAGGGTGCCTGGTACGAGCAGTACTTC. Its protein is CASSDGQGAWYEQYF.

This chain's CDR3 is CASSPTQTKNIQYF. The CDR3 DNA reads as TGTGCCAGCAGCCCCACACAGACCAAAAACATTCAGTACTTC. V and J are TRBV7-8 and TRBJ2-4; D uncertain. CDR1 is SGHVS, CDR2 FQNEAQ, per germline. V dropped 5 bases and J dropped 2 bases, with 10 bases sitting between them. The CDR3 consists of 14 residues. Combining the CDR3 with reference TRBV7-8 and TRBJ2-4 gives the whole variable domain GAGVSQSPRYKVAKRGQDVALRCDPISGHVSLFWYQQALGQGPEFLTYFQNEAQLDKSGLPSDRFFAERPEGSVSTLKIQRTQQEDSAVYLCASSPTQTKNIQYFGAGTRLSVL.